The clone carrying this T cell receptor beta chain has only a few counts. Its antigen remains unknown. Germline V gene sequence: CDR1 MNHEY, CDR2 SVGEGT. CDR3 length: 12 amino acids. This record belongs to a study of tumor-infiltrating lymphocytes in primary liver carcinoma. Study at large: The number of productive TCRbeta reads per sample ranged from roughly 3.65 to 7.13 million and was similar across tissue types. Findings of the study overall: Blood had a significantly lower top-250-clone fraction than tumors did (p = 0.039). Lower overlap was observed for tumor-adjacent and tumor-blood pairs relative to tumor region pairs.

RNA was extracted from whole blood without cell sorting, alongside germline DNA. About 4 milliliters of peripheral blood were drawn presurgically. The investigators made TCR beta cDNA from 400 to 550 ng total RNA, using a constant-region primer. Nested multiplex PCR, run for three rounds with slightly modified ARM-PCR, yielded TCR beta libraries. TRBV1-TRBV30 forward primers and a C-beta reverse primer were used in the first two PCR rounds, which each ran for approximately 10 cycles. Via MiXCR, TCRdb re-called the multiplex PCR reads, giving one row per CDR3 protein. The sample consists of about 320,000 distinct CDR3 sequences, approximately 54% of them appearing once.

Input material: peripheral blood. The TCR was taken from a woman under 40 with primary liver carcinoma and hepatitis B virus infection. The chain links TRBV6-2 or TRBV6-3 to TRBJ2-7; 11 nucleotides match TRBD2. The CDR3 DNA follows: TGTTCTATAGCGGGAGGGCCATCCGAGCAGTACTTC. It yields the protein CSIAGGPSEQYF.